A single sample is the source of the 32 T cell receptor beta chains below, sequenced in a study of blood T cell repertoires in COVID-19. The protocol was immunoSEQ multiplex PCR, while the TCRdb copy is restricted to in-frame clones and leaves out a portion. The sample has about 220,000 clones, 70% to 90% seen once. Sequencing was performed on peripheral blood. These receptors were obtained from a human donor in a cohort sampled during active COVID-19.

V gene TRBV29-1 combines with J gene TRBJ2-7, with a tentative D call TRBD2 (5 bases). V lost 7 bases to trimming and J lost 6 bases, with 16 bases between them. The length of the CDR3 is 12 residues. In germline, CDR1 is SQVTM, CDR2 ANQGSEA. The CDR3 sequence is CSATAIGGEQYF. In DNA form, the CDR3 reads TGCAGCGCTACGGCTATCGGAGGCGAGCAGTACTTC.

This clone was seen a few times. The chain joins TRBV20-1 to TRBJ2-2; D is unresolved. Between the trimmed V and J ends, which lost 3 bases and 5 bases, there was a span of 10 bases. Germline V CDR1 and CDR2: DFQATT, SNEGSKA (reference sequence). The CDR3 sequence is 13 residues long. CDR3 in amino acids: CSASFLGTGELFF. As DNA, the CDR3 is TGCAGTGCTAGTTTTCTAGGAACCGGGGAGCTGTTTTTT.

This chain joins TRBV28 and TRBJ1-1; 7 bases are a match to TRBD1. CDR1 MDHEN and CDR2 SYDVKM come from the germline V gene. J gave up 5 bases and V 2 bases, and 5 bases lay outside the gene matches. This CDR3 contains 14 residues. The CDR3 protein is CASSLRGRGTEAFF. The CDR3 coding sequence is TGTGCCAGCAGTTTAAGGGGGCGAGGGACTGAAGCTTTCTTT. Combining the CDR3 with reference TRBV28 and TRBJ1-1 gives the whole variable domain DVKVTQSSRYLVKRTGEKVFLECVQDMDHENMFWYRQDPGLGLRLIYFSYDVKMKEKGDIPEGYSVSREKKERFSLILESASTNQTSMYLCASSLRGRGTEAFFGQGTRLTVV.

This chain uses TRBV19 with TRBJ1-1; no firm D call. The CDR3 covers 16 residues. Trimming pared 5 bases from V and 0 bases from J, leaving 16 bases between. Germline V gene lookup returns CDR1 LNHDA and CDR2 SQIVND (reference sequence). The CDR3 spells CASSGRRGIMNTEAFF. As DNA, the CDR3 is TGTGCCAGTAGTGGGCGGCGGGGAATTATGAACACTGAAGCTTTCTTT. The variable domain in full, completed from reference TRBV19 and TRBJ1-1, reads DGGITQSPKYLFRKEGQNVTLSCEQNLNHDAMYWYRQDPGQGLRLIYYSQIVNDFQKGDIAEGYSVSREKKESFPLTVTSAQKNPTAFYLCASSGRRGIMNTEAFFGQGTRLTVV.

The gene calls are TRBV7-3 and TRBJ2-1; possibly TRBD2 for D (7 bases). V was pared by 4 bases and J by 7 bases, with 17 bases between. Germline V gene lookup returns CDR1 SGHTA and CDR2 FQGTGA. This CDR3 is 15 amino acids long. The CDR3 DNA is TGTGCCAGCAGCTACGACAGGCCCGGGGGGAATGAGCAGTTCTTC. Protein product: CASSYDRPGGNEQFF.

The chain carries TRBV7-2 and TRBJ1-2, with 7 positions matching TRBD1. V trimming: 3 bases; J trimming: 4 bases; junction bases outside the gene matches: 8. This CDR3 region has 15 residues. The germline CDR1 and CDR2 sequences are SGHTA and FQGNSA. CDR3 nucleotides: TGTGCCAGCAGCTTTACCGGGACAGCCACCTATGGCTACACCTTC. Its protein is CASSFTGTATYGYTF.

V usage is TRBV28 and J usage is TRBJ2-6, with 8 bases lining up with TRBD1. V lost 5 bases and J lost 0; bases outside the gene matches: 9. The germline CDR1 and CDR2 sequences are MDHEN and SYDVKM. The CDR3 is made up of 18 amino acids. The CDR3 region is CASSLMGTGISGANVLTF. The DNA of the CDR3 is TGTGCCAGCAGTCTAATGGGGACAGGCATCTCTGGGGCCAACGTCCTGACTTTC.

The V gene is TRBV7-6, the J gene TRBJ1-1; D not resolved. CDR1 is SGHVS and CDR2 is FNYEAQ in the germline V gene. CDR3 size: 13 residues. V was cut by 4 bases and J by 1 base, with 7 bases left in between. The CDR3 sequence is CASSYTENTEAFF. CDR3 nucleotides: TGTGCCAGCAGCTATACAGAGAACACTGAAGCTTTCTTT.

This clone was observed once. The rearrangement joins TRBV3-1 (or the pseudogene TRBV3-2) to TRBJ1-2; 7 bases align to TRBD1. From germline, CDR1 is LGHDT and CDR2 YNNKEL (reference sequence). The ends lost 1 base at V and 2 bases at J; junction bases unmatched: 4. CDR3 length: 15 residues. The CDR3 DNA sequence: TGTGCCAGCAGCCAAGGACAGGGAGCAAACTATGGCTACACCTTC. Its protein is CASSQGQGANYGYTF.

CDR3 in DNA: TGTGCCAGCAGTAGGGGCTACAATCAGCCCCAGCATTTT. Amino acid sequence: CASSRGYNQPQHF. The gene calls are TRBV6-6 and TRBJ1-5; D is possibly TRBD1 (5 bases). CDR1 MNHNY and CDR2 SVGAGI come from the germline V gene (reference sequence). V was cut by 5 bases and J by 3 bases, with 8 bases left in between. The CDR3 is made up of 13 amino acids.

This chain links TRBV23-1 with TRBJ2-7; tentative D call: TRBD1 (6 bases). TRBV23-1 is classed as an ORF, of uncertain function. V was pared by 3 bases and J by 0 bases, with 12 bases between. This CDR3 is 15 amino acids long. DNA for the CDR3: TGCGCCAGCAGTCACTGCACAGGGAGCTCCTACGAGCAGTACTTC. Protein sequence: CASSHCTGSSYEQYF.

CDR3 sequence reads: CASSAAGLAGGHEQFF. In DNA form, the CDR3 reads TGCGCCAGCAGTGCGGCGGGACTAGCGGGAGGGCATGAGCAGTTCTTC. V gene TRBV5-1 combines with J gene TRBJ2-1, with TRBD2 matching over 16 bases. The CDR3 covers 16 residues. The ends lost 5 bases at V and 8 bases at J; junction bases unmatched: 7. Germline CDR1 and CDR2: SGHRS and YFSETQ.

This clone was recorded once. The chain joins TRBV9 to TRBJ2-1, with 11 positions matching TRBD1. The CDR3 loop spans 15 amino acids. The trim removed 2 bases at V and 7 bases at J, leaving 5 bases unmatched. Germline CDR1 is SGDLS and CDR2 is YYNGEE. CDR3 region: CASSVGQGAGNEQFF. CDR3 coding DNA: TGTGCCAGCAGCGTCGGACAGGGGGCAGGTAATGAGCAGTTCTTC. Based on the CDR3 plus reference TRBV9 and TRBJ2-1, the full variable domain is DSGVTQTPKHLITATGQRVTLRCSPRSGDLSVYWYQQSLDQGLQFLIQYYNGEERAKGNILERFSAQQFPDLHSELNLSSLELGDSALYFCASSVGQGAGNEQFFGPGTRLTVL.

The rearrangement joins TRBV28 to TRBJ2-5; TRBD2 aligns across 15 bases. The CDR3 runs 17 residues. The germline V gene encodes CDR1 MDHEN and CDR2 SYDVKM. The ends lost 4 bases at V and 5 bases at J; junction bases unmatched: 8. For the CDR3, the DNA is TGTGCCAGCAGTTCCAGAGGACTAGCGGGGGGGCTGGAGACCCAGTACTTC. It encodes CASSSRGLAGGLETQYF. Combining the CDR3 with reference TRBV28 and TRBJ2-5 gives the whole variable domain DVKVTQSSRYLVKRTGEKVFLECVQDMDHENMFWYRQDPGLGLRLIYFSYDVKMKEKGDIPEGYSVSREKKERFSLILESASTNQTSMYLCASSSRGLAGGLETQYFGPGTRLLVL.

The gene calls are TRBV11-2 and TRBJ1-4; D is uncertain. Trimming shortened V by 4 bases and J by 3 bases, and 12 bases separated the two germline ends. The CDR3 spans 15 residues. Germline CDR1 SGHAT, CDR2 FQNNGV. The CDR3: CASSWDGRANEKLFF. In DNA form, the CDR3 reads TGTGCCAGCAGCTGGGATGGGAGGGCTAATGAAAAACTGTTTTTT.

The chain has TRBV11-3 and TRBJ2-1; possibly TRBD1 for D (6 bases). V was trimmed by 4 bases and J by 10 bases, leaving 17 bases between them. Germline V gives CDR1 SGHNT, CDR2 YENEEA. The CDR3 extends over 14 amino acids. CDR3 bases: TGTGCCAGCAGCTCCGAAGTGTGGGGGCGGGAGCAGTTCTTC. Protein sequence: CASSSEVWGREQFF.

V usage is TRBV4-2 and J usage is TRBJ2-1, with 9 bases identical to TRBD1. Germline trimming cut 4 bases from V and 7 bases from J; bases unmatched to any gene: 8. CDR1 and CDR2 from the germline V gene are LGHNA and YNFKEQ. The CDR3 contains 15 residues. The CDR3 region has the DNA TGTGCCAGCAGCCTAACCGGGACAGGGAGTAATGAGCAGTTCTTC. Protein sequence: CASSLTGTGSNEQFF.

The chain joins TRBV10-2 to TRBJ1-1; D is perhaps TRBD1 (6 bases). With 2 bases removed from V and 4 bases from J, the gap between germline ends came to 11 bases. The CDR3 sequence is 14 residues long. The germline gives CDR1 WSHSY, CDR2 SAAADI. The CDR3, as DNA: TGCGCCAGCAGTGAGGGGGGCATCGGCACTGAAGCTTTCTTT. This gives the protein CASSEGGIGTEAFF.

The rearrangement joins TRBV9 to TRBJ2-2, with D unresolved. This CDR3 has 15 amino acids. The V and J ends lost 0 bases and 2 bases respectively, with 8 bases between them. Germline CDR1 and CDR2: SGDLS and YYNGEE. The CDR3 DNA is TGTGCCAGCAGCGTAGTGGCAACAAACACCGGGGAGCTGTTTTTT. It specifies CASSVVATNTGELFF.

This clone was counted only a few times. The chain uses TRBV24-1 and TRBJ2-1; D possibly corresponds to TRBD1 (5 bases). V lost 5 bases to trimming and J lost 0 bases, with 10 bases between them. The germline V gene has CDR1 KGHDR and CDR2 SFDVKD. CDR3 length: 15 amino acids. The CDR3 DNA sequence: TGTGCCACCAGTGGAGACAGTTTCTCCTACAATGAGCAGTTCTTC. Protein: CATSGDSFSYNEQFF.

Only a few counts were recorded for this clone. This chain connects TRBV15 to TRBJ2-1, with D possibly being TRBD1 (6 bases). The V end was cut by 4 bases, the J end by 2 bases, with 12 bases between. The CDR3 is 15 amino acids. Germline-derived CDR1 and CDR2 are LNHNV and YYDKDF (reference sequence). CDR3 nucleotide sequence: TGTGCCACCAGCACCGGCGAGGGGGCCTACAATGAGCAGTTCTTC. It is translated as CATSTGEGAYNEQFF.

The chain links TRBV19 to TRBJ2-3; D is ambiguous. Germline V lookup: CDR1 LNHDA, CDR2 SQIVND (reference sequence). V dropped 7 bases and J dropped 1 base, with 6 bases sitting between them. CDR3 size: 12 residues. The DNA of the CDR3 is TGTGCCAGTAATGAGGGCACAGATACGCAGTATTTT. Its translation is CASNEGTDTQYF. Together with reference TRBV19 and TRBJ2-3, the CDR3 gives the full variable domain: DGGITQSPKYLFRKEGQNVTLSCEQNLNHDAMYWYRQDPGQGLRLIYYSQIVNDFQKGDIAEGYSVSREKKESFPLTVTSAQKNPTAFYLCASNEGTDTQYFGPGTRLTVL.

The V call is TRBV10-3, the J call TRBJ2-7; a possible D gene is TRBD2 (6 bases). The CDR3 is made up of 12 amino acids. The germline CDR1 and CDR2 sequences are ENHRY and SYGVKD. Between the trimmed V and J ends, which lost 10 bases and 6 bases, there was a span of 16 bases. CDR3 region: CATGLGNSEQYF. DNA for the CDR3: TGTGCCACGGGACTCGGCAATTCCGAGCAGTACTTC.

This chain connects TRBV4-1 to TRBJ1-5; TRBD1 agrees at 7 bases. With V trimmed by 0 bases and J by 7 bases, 9 bases remained unmatched. CDR1 is MGHRA and CDR2 is YSYEKL in the germline V gene. The CDR3 contains 16 residues. CDR3 bases: TGCGCCAGCAGCCAAGATCCCGGGACAGCCCGACAGCCCCAGCATTTT. It translates to CASSQDPGTARQPQHF.

The CDR3 loop reads CASRRDDAYNEQFF. CDR3 nucleotide sequence: TGTGCCAGCAGGCGGGACGACGCCTACAATGAGCAGTTCTTC. The chain employs TRBV9 and TRBJ2-1; tentatively, D is TRBD2 (6 bases). Germline-derived CDR1 and CDR2 are SGDLS and YYNGEE. The V end was cut by 5 bases, the J end by 2 bases, with 11 bases between. The CDR3 length is 14 residues.

The rearrangement links TRBV15 to TRBJ1-5, with 10 bases that match TRBD1. CDR1 and CDR2 from the germline V gene are LNHNV and YYDKDF (reference sequence). Germline trimming cut 0 bases from V and 1 base from J; bases unmatched to any gene: 15. The CDR3 has 21 amino acids. The CDR3 reads CATSRDGRGQGLPQSNQPQHF. The CDR3 DNA is TGTGCCACCAGCAGAGATGGGCGGGGACAGGGGCTACCCCAGAGCAATCAGCCCCAGCATTTT.

V and J are TRBV6-1 and TRBJ2-3; D gene ambiguous. Germline-derived CDR1 and CDR2 are MNHNS and SASEGT. V was trimmed by 3 bases and J by 3 bases, leaving 13 bases between them. The CDR3 sequence is 15 residues long. Written as DNA, the CDR3 is TGTGCCAGCAGTGATCAGCGCGAGATTACAGATACGCAGTATTTT. Its protein is CASSDQREITDTQYF.

On this clone: The sample has other DNA sequences that encode this CDR3 too. V and J are TRBV29-1 and TRBJ2-7; 10 nucleotides line up with TRBD1. Germline V gene sequence: CDR1 SQVTM, CDR2 ANQGSEA. This CDR3 comprises 13 residues. V gave up 6 bases and J gave up 3 bases; unmatched junction bases: 5. The CDR3 loop reads CSVSGTGDYEQYF. CDR3 bases: TGCAGCGTCAGCGGGACAGGGGACTACGAGCAGTACTTC.

This clone appeared a single time. V is TRBV9 and J is TRBJ2-7; 8 nucleotides line up with TRBD1. The CDR3 has 12 amino acids. V was clipped by 9 bases and J by 3 bases; unmatched bases: 5. CDR1 and CDR2 (germline): SGDLS, YYNGEE. CDR3 nucleotide sequence: TGTGCCAACTCGGACAGGGTCTACGAGCAGTACTTC. This translates into CANSDRVYEQYF.

The chain uses TRBV28 and TRBJ2-1; TRBD1 might be the D (6 bases). Between the trimmed V and J ends, which lost 5 bases and 3 bases, there was a span of 14 bases. The CDR3 sequence is 15 residues long. The germline V gene has CDR1 MDHEN and CDR2 SYDVKM. The CDR3 DNA reads as TGTGCCAGCAGTGTATACAGGGCCAACTACAATGAGCAGTTCTTC. Its translation is CASSVYRANYNEQFF. Looking up the rest from reference TRBV28 and TRBJ2-1 gives the full variable domain: DVKVTQSSRYLVKRTGEKVFLECVQDMDHENMFWYRQDPGLGLRLIYFSYDVKMKEKGDIPEGYSVSREKKERFSLILESASTNQTSMYLCASSVYRANYNEQFFGPGTRLTVL.

This clone occurred once. The V call is TRBV7-2, the J call TRBJ2-5; 11 bases are shared with TRBD2. The CDR3 is 14 residues long. Trimming removed 8 bases from V and 5 bases from J; junction bases left unmatched: 7. Germline V lookup: CDR1 SGHTA, CDR2 FQGNSA. The DNA of the CDR3 is TGTGCCAGCCTCGTAGCGGGAGGGGGGGAGACCCAGTACTTC. It codes for CASLVAGGGETQYF.

The CDR3 DNA is TGCGCCAGCAGCCCCGGGACTAGCAGTGGTACGCAGTATTTT. This encodes CASSPGTSSGTQYF. This chain links TRBV5-1 with TRBJ2-3; 9 nucleotides agree with TRBD2. The ends lost 4 bases at V and 8 bases at J; junction bases unmatched: 8. The CDR3 consists of 14 residues. From germline, CDR1 is SGHRS and CDR2 YFSETQ.